This TCR beta chain stems from a study of OX40 agonist ivuxolimab in advanced cancers. This CDR3 comprises 14 residues. CDR1 is MNHNS and CDR2 is SASEGT in the germline V gene. V was trimmed by 4 bases and J by 4 bases, leaving 13 bases between them. Only in-frame clones appear in the TCRdb table, and some are missing; sequencing was by immunoSEQ multiplex PCR. The sample shows 80,000 to 95,000 clones, about 88% of them seen only once. The sample in question was CD4+ or CD8+ T cells sorted from blood, obtained in a trial of the OX40 agonist ivuxolimab. The sequence was obtained from an adult with an advanced solid tumor such as melanoma, head and neck, liver or kidney cancer. J is TRBJ2-5 and V is TRBV6-1, with no clear D. In nucleotides, the CDR3 is TGTGCCAGCAGTGGGAACGGGTTAATAGAGACCCAGTACTTC. This gives the protein CASSGNGLIETQYF.